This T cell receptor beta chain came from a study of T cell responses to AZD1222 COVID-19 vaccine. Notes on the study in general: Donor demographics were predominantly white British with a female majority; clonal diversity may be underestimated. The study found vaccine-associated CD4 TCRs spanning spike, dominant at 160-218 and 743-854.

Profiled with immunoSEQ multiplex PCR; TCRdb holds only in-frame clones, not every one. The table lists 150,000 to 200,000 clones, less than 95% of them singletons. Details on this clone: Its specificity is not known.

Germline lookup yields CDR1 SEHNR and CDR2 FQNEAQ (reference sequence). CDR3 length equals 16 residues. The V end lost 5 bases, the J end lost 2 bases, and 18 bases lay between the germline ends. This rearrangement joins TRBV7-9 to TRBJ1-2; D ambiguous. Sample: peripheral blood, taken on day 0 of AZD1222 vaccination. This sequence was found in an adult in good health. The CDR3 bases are TGTGCCAGCAGCCGCTGGGGTGGGGAATCCAACTATGGCTACACCTTC. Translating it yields CASSRWGGESNYGYTF.